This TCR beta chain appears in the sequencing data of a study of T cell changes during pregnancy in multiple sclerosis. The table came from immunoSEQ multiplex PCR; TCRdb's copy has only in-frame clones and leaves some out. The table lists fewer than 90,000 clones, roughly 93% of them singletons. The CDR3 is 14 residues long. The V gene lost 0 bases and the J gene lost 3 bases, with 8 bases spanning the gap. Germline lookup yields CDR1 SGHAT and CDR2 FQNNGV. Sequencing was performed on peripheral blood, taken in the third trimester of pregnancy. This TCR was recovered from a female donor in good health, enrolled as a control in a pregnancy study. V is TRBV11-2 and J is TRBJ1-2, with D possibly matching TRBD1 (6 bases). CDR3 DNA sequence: TGTGCCAGCAGCTTAGACCCAGGGGACTATGGCTACACCTTC. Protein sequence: CASSLDPGDYGYTF.